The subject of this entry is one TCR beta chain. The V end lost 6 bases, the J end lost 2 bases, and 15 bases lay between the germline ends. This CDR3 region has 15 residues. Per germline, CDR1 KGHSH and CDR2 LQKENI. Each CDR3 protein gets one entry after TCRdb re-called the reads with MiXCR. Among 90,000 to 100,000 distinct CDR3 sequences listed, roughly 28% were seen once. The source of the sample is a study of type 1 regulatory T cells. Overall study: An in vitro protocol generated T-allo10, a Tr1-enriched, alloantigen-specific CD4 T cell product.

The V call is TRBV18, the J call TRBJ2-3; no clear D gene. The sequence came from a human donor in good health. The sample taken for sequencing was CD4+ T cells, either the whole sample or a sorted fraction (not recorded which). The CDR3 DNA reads TGTGCCAGCTCCCTGGGGTTCGCGCTCACAGATACGCAGTATTTT. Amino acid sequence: CASSLGFALTDTQYF.